This T cell receptor (beta chain) stems from a study of T cell responses to AZD1222 COVID-19 vaccine. Points on this clone: Its antigen is not identified.

The V end was cut by 7 bases, the J end by 5 bases, with 14 bases between. CDR1 is SQVTM and CDR2 is ANQGSEA in the germline V gene. The CDR3 contains 13 residues. Findings and caveats of the study: Scientists sampled the repertoires only once the peak T cell response had passed. Seropositive at baseline were only a handful of AZD1222 recipients. Regions 160-218 and 743-854 held dominance among vaccine-associated CD4 TCRs, which spanned spike.

Generated by immunoSEQ multiplex PCR, the TCRdb table keeps only in-frame clones and is missing some. The table shows some 130,000 clones, with roughly 89% occurring only once. The material sequenced was peripheral blood, taken 28 days after the second AZD1222 dose. This receptor was identified in an adult who received the AZD1222 COVID-19 vaccine. V and J are TRBV29-1 and TRBJ1-4, with D tentatively TRBD1 (6 bases). The CDR3 sequence is CSGRQASNEKLFF. The CDR3, as DNA: TGCAGCGGCCGACAGGCATCAAATGAAAAACTGTTTTTT.